What follows describes a single T cell receptor beta chain. Its antigen remains undetermined. It has no much larger one-base neighbor in the sample; base qualities were not kept. This was a case-control study nested in a cohort of healthcare workers in London, UK, who had nasopharyngeal swab PCR tests and blood samples taken every week. Healthcare workers were recruited during the week of the UK lockdown, between 23 and 31 March 2020, and followed weekly for up to 16 weeks. V and J are truncated by 7 bases and 6 bases respectively, leaving an intervening sequence of 19 bases. As encoded in the germline V gene, CDR1 is SGHRS while CDR2 is YFSETQ. The CDR3 has 15 amino acids, counting the end cysteine and phenylalanine. Just CDR3 DNA is preserved here, 45 bases in frame from base 1. The sample belongs to a study of early T cells in non-severe SARS-CoV-2 infection (dated by TCRdb to about 2021). Looking at the study overall: Because TCR sequencing was done on bulk RNA from unsorted whole blood, the alpha and beta chains could not be paired. General findings and caveats noted by the study authors: Matching against VDJdb was skewed toward anti-spike CD8 responses, likely underestimated virus-specific expansions, and missed private and CD4 specificities.

Receptor amplification or capture employed 5' RACE. Sequenced on a NextSeq 500. Unique molecular identifiers were attached to individual cDNA molecules in the TCR library protocol so that sequencing error and PCR bias could be corrected. TCR alpha and beta chains were both sequenced, and the abundances of alpha and beta sequences in each sample were closely correlated with each other. Turning to the authors' computational methods: V gene, J gene and CDR3 annotation of TCR sequences was performed with Decombinator V4. Expanded TCRs were defined as changing significantly between any two time points under a Poisson model with p below 0.0001. TCR abundances were normalised to the total number of TCRs sequenced per sample and were expressed as counts per million. TRAV1-2 paired with TRAJ12, TRAJ20 or TRAJ33 defined MAIT TCRs, while TRAV10 paired with TRAJ18 defined iNKT TCRs. A search of VDJdb, accessed on 1 November 2021, was run for TCRs annotated to CMV, EBV and SARS-CoV-2, with TCRs annotated for multiple antigens excluded. The raw public reads went through TCRdb reprocessing: fastp at Q25, MiXCR clone calling, in-frame beta chains kept. A single entry per CDR3 protein holds the most common genes and DNA from its merged rows. TCRdb's processing, not the study's, gives the V and J calls here. In this sample the table shows 55,000 to 85,000 distinct CDR3 sequences, 12% of which occur a single time. The ten largest clones represent about 5% of the sample.

Rearrangement joined TRBV5-1 to TRBJ1-4; the D region possibly corresponds to TRBD1 (6 bases align). The clonotype originates from an adult who was a healthcare worker with PCR-confirmed SARS-CoV-2 infection or an uninfected control (not recorded which). Specimen: whole blood. CDR3 region: CASSSGGAGDEKLFF. The nucleotide sequence is given as TGCGCCAGCTCTTCCGGGGGCGCGGGGGATGAAAAACTGTTTTTT.